The rows below give T cell receptor beta chains drawn from one sample of a study of T-cell reconstitution after alpha-beta-depleted transplantation in children. A single record per CDR3 protein comes from TCRdb applying MiXCR to the PCR reads. The sample records 450,000 to 600,000 distinct CDR3 sequences, around 13% being singletons. Sequences were derived from PBMCs, mostly from graft donor cells, sampled 360 days after TCRalphabeta/CD19-depleted stem cell transplant. These receptors all come from a male patient younger than 18 who had a stem cell transplant for acute myeloid leukemia, so the T cells may come from the graft donor. Both conserved end residues are part of each CDR3. The order of the fields is D gene, CDR3 length, V gene, clone size, J gene, CDR3 protein, CDR3 DNA. D genes are given only for firm matches. Part of the rows lack a size; the others show once, few, many or a class for expanded clones.

>NA|12|TRBV6-5|many|TRBJ2-7
CASSYDRYEQYF
TGTGCCAGCAGTTACGACAGATACGAGCAGTACTTC
>NA|14|TRBV12-3/TRBV12-4|few|TRBJ2-3
CASSFDRKFATQYF
TGTGCCAGCAGTTTCGACAGAAAATTTGCTACGCAGTATTTT
>NA|12|TRBV20-1|many|TRBJ2-1
CSAGRIQGEQFF
TGCAGTGCTGGCAGGATACAAGGTGAGCAGTTCTTC
>NA|13|TRBV28|NA|TRBJ1-1
CASKSGMDTEAFF
TGTGCCAGCAAATCAGGGATGGACACTGAAGCTTTCTTT
>NA|15|TRBV10-2|few|TRBJ2-3
CASSGVGTVTDTQYF
TGCGCCAGCAGTGGTGTGGGAACGGTCACAGATACGCAGTATTTT
>NA|15|TRBV20-1|NA|TRBJ2-2
CSAGILDSYTGELFF
TGCAGTGCCGGAATCTTGGACAGTTACACCGGGGAGCTGTTTTTT
>NA|16|TRBV7-2|few|TRBJ2-1
CASSLGWGTGNNEQFF
TGTGCCAGCAGCTTAGGTTGGGGGACCGGGAACAATGAGCAGTTCTTC
>NA|15|TRBV7-3|NA|TRBJ2-7
CASSRGAGLPYEQYF
TGTGCCAGCAGCAGAGGGGCAGGGCTGCCCTACGAGCAGTACTTC
>TRBD2|17|TRBV11-2|many|TRBJ2-2
CASSLGLAGLRTGELFF
TGTGCCAGCAGCTTAGGACTAGCGGGGTTGAGGACCGGGGAGCTGTTTTTT
>TRBD2|17|TRBV14|few|TRBJ2-2
CASSQDISGRFTGELFF
TGTGCCAGCAGCCAAGACATTAGCGGGAGATTCACCGGGGAGCTGTTTTTT
>NA|14|TRBV7-7|few|TRBJ2-2
CASSPYRLAGELFF
TGTGCTAGCAGCCCATACAGACTAGCCGGGGAGCTGTTTTTT
>NA|14|TRBV12-3/TRBV12-4|few|TRBJ2-7
CASSLEQGAYEQYF
TGTGCCAGCAGTTTAGAGCAGGGAGCCTACGAGCAGTACTTC
>TRBD2|14|TRBV5-1|many|TRBJ2-5
CASSTPTSEETQYF
TGCGCCAGCAGCACCCCCACTAGCGAAGAGACCCAGTACTTC
>NA|14|TRBV12-3/TRBV12-4|NA|TRBJ2-7
CASSLTGSGYEQYF
TGTGCCAGCAGTTTAACAGGGAGTGGCTACGAGCAGTACTTC
>TRBD2|17|TRBV20-1|NA|TRBJ2-3
CSAQALLAGGRRDTQYF
TGCAGTGCCCAAGCCCTACTAGCGGGAGGTAGACGTGATACGCAGTATTTT
>NA|16|TRBV27|NA|TRBJ2-1
CASSTRTASSYNEQFF
TGTGCCAGCAGTACTAGGACAGCAAGCTCCTACAATGAGCAGTTCTTC
>TRBD2|15|TRBV7-3|NA|TRBJ2-1
CASSLGWDYYNEQFF
TGTGCCAGCAGCTTAGGGTGGGACTACTACAATGAGCAGTTCTTC
>NA|15|TRBV7-2|medium-sized|TRBJ1-1
CASSPPLGPNTEAFF
TGTGCCAGCAGCCCCCCCTTAGGGCCAAACACTGAAGCTTTCTTT
>NA|14|TRBV7-9|NA|TRBJ2-5
CASSLRQPQETQYF
TGTGCCAGCAGCCTAAGACAGCCTCAAGAGACCCAGTACTTC
>NA|14|TRBV18|few|TRBJ1-1
CASSPSHRETEAFF
TGTGCCAGCTCACCATCACACAGGGAGACTGAAGCTTTCTTT
>TRBD2|16|TRBV7-2|few|TRBJ2-3
CASSSLAGPSTDTQYF
TGTGCCAGCAGCTCCCTAGCGGGACCTAGCACAGATACGCAGTATTTT
>TRBD2|15|TRBV10-3|NA|TRBJ2-1
CAISETAGGHNEQFF
TGTGCCATCAGTGAGACGGCGGGAGGGCACAATGAGCAGTTCTTC
>NA|14|TRBV28|many|TRBJ2-1
CASSPPSSYNEQFF
TGTGCCAGCAGTCCCCCTAGCTCCTACAATGAGCAGTTCTTC